This TCR beta chain is from a study of CD8+ T cells in alopecia areata. Notes on the study in general: Between patients, shared TCR sequences were less clear than in mice. This was possibly due in part to HLA diversity in the patient population. Tofacitinib significantly lowered scalp clonality and expanded CD8+ clones among the top 100. Throughout tofacitinib, many expanded lesional clones continued to persist in scalp and blood.

The sample's treatment: oral pan-JAK inhibitor, 5-10 mg twice daily. Germline V CDR1 and CDR2: GTSNPN, SVGIG (reference sequence). This CDR3 comprises 16 residues. Trimming stripped 0 bases from V and 4 bases from J, with 19 bases between. In the case of this clone: Its antigen remains unidentified.

Once RNA had been extracted, it was reverse transcribed into cDNA to act as the sequencing template. This table comes from immunoSEQ multiplex PCR, and its TCRdb copy is limited to in-frame clones, with some not included. The table lists about 290,000 clones, over 45% of them singletons. The sequence derives from a human donor with alopecia areata. This specimen was CD4+ T cells sorted from blood, taken at week 24, from a patient treated with tofacitinib. The rearrangement uses TRBV30 and TRBJ2-7; possibly TRBD1 for D (5 bases). The CDR3 nucleotides are TGTGCCTGGAGTGTATGGGCGGCAGGGCGCTGGTACGAGCAGTACTTC. As protein: CAWSVWAAGRWYEQYF.